Presented here are 8 T cell receptor beta chains from one specimen sequenced in a study of beta chain features in type 1 diabetes. Regarding the study as a whole: Type 1 diabetes patients showed a moderate but significant shortening of TCRB CDR3s in all four CD4+ subsets.

Isolated RNA was reverse transcribed in full, so expressed TCRB transcripts were sequenced. TCRdb's table, derived via immunoSEQ multiplex PCR, lists solely in-frame clones and lacks some. The sample shows about 660,000 clones, roughly 13% of them seen only once. For these TCRs, the target antigens are not known. Sequenced material: naive CD4+ T cells from blood. The receptors come from a man aged 18 to 30 with type 1 diabetes.

The V call is TRBV5-1, the J call TRBJ1-1, with D hard to call. CDR3 size: 13 residues. Trimming took 4 bases from V and 3 from J, leaving 10 bases between them. The V gene's germline CDR1 is SGHRS and CDR2 YFSETQ. The CDR3 sequence: CASSIGGDTEAFF. In DNA form, the CDR3 reads TGCGCCAGCAGCATCGGTGGTGACACTGAAGCTTTCTTT.

This clone turned up a few times. The chain links TRBV19 to TRBJ2-7, with D perhaps TRBD2 (6 bases). This CDR3 contains 15 residues. Germline assignment: CDR1 LNHDA and CDR2 SQIVND (reference sequence). V was shortened by 7 bases and J by 2 bases, with 18 bases between the two germline ends. CDR3 region: CASTFGAGRPYEQYF. The CDR3 bases are TGTGCCAGTACCTTTGGGGCGGGGCGCCCCTACGAGCAGTACTTC.

This clone was seen more than once but under ten times. The CDR3 sequence is CAWSGGSWGTEAFF. The CDR3 nucleotides read TGTGCCTGGAGTGGGGGCAGTTGGGGCACTGAAGCTTTCTTT. J is TRBJ1-1 and V is TRBV30; D is possibly TRBD1 (5 bases). The V gene lost 1 base and the J gene lost 4 bases, with 13 bases spanning the gap. Germline lookup yields CDR1 GTSNPN and CDR2 SVGIG (reference sequence). There are 14 residues in the CDR3.

This chain joins TRBV9 and TRBJ2-7; 7 bases map to TRBD1. Germline trimming cut 4 bases from V and 3 bases from J; bases unmatched to any gene: 7. Germline V gives CDR1 SGDLS, CDR2 YYNGEE. CDR3 length equals 14 residues. The CDR3 sequence: CASSSSGQIYEQYF. CDR3 DNA sequence: TGTGCCAGCAGCTCCTCGGGACAGATCTACGAGCAGTACTTC. Combining the CDR3 with reference TRBV9 and TRBJ2-7 gives the whole variable domain DSGVTQTPKHLITATGQRVTLRCSPRSGDLSVYWYQQSLDQGLQFLIQYYNGEERAKGNILERFSAQQFPDLHSELNLSSLELGDSALYFCASSSSGQIYEQYFGPGTRLTVT.

Concerning this clone itself: Other nucleotide sequences in the sample specify the same CDR3. This sequence joins TRBV29-1 and TRBJ2-3; D is undetermined. The V gene lost 6 bases and the J gene lost 0 bases, with 10 bases spanning the gap. The germline V gene encodes CDR1 SQVTM and CDR2 ANQGSEA. The CDR3 contains 13 residues. This chain's CDR3 is CSVGGPSTDTQYF. The CDR3 DNA is TGCAGCGTGGGTGGGCCTAGCACAGATACGCAGTATTTT.

With regard to this clone: Within the sample, other DNA sequences also encode this same CDR3. J is TRBJ1-2 and V is TRBV19, with unresolved D. V was pared by 2 bases and J by 4 bases, with 5 bases between. The CDR3 is made up of 12 amino acids. Germline V gene sequence: CDR1 LNHDA, CDR2 SQIVND (reference sequence). The CDR3 region is CASSIQSYGYTF. For the CDR3, the DNA is TGTGCCAGTAGTATACAGTCCTATGGCTACACCTTC.

This clone was counted a few times. The rearrangement links TRBV7-2 to TRBJ2-3; D unclear. Per germline, CDR1 SGHTA and CDR2 FQGNSA. The CDR3 is 16 residues long. Trimming took 1 base from V and 0 from J, leaving 11 bases between them. The CDR3 here is CASSLGLPGSTDTQYF. DNA of the CDR3: TGTGCCAGCAGCTTAGGCCTCCCCGGTAGCACAGATACGCAGTATTTT.

This clone was counted a few times. The chain couples TRBV28 to TRBJ1-2; TRBD1 agrees at 8 bases. The CDR3 is made up of 14 amino acids. Trimming removed 4 bases from V and 7 bases from J; junction bases left unmatched: 8. Germline loops: CDR1 MDHEN, CDR2 SYDVKM. CDR3 sequence: CASSSTGGESGYTF. The CDR3 coding sequence is TGTGCCAGCAGTTCCACAGGGGGAGAGTCTGGCTACACCTTC.